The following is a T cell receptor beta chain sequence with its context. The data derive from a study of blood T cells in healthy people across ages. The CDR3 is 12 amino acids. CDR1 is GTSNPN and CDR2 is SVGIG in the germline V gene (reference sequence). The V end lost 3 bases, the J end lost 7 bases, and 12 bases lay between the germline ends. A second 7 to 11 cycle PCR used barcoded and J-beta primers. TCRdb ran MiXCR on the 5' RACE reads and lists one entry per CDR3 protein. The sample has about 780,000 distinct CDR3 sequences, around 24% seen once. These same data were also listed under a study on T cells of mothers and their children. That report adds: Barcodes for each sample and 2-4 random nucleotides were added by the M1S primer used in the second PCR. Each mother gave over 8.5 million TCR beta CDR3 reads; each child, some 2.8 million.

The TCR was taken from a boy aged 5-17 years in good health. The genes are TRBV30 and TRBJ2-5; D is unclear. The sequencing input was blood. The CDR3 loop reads CAWSREARTQYF. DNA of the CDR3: TGTGCCTGGAGCCGCGAAGCTCGGACCCAGTACTTC.